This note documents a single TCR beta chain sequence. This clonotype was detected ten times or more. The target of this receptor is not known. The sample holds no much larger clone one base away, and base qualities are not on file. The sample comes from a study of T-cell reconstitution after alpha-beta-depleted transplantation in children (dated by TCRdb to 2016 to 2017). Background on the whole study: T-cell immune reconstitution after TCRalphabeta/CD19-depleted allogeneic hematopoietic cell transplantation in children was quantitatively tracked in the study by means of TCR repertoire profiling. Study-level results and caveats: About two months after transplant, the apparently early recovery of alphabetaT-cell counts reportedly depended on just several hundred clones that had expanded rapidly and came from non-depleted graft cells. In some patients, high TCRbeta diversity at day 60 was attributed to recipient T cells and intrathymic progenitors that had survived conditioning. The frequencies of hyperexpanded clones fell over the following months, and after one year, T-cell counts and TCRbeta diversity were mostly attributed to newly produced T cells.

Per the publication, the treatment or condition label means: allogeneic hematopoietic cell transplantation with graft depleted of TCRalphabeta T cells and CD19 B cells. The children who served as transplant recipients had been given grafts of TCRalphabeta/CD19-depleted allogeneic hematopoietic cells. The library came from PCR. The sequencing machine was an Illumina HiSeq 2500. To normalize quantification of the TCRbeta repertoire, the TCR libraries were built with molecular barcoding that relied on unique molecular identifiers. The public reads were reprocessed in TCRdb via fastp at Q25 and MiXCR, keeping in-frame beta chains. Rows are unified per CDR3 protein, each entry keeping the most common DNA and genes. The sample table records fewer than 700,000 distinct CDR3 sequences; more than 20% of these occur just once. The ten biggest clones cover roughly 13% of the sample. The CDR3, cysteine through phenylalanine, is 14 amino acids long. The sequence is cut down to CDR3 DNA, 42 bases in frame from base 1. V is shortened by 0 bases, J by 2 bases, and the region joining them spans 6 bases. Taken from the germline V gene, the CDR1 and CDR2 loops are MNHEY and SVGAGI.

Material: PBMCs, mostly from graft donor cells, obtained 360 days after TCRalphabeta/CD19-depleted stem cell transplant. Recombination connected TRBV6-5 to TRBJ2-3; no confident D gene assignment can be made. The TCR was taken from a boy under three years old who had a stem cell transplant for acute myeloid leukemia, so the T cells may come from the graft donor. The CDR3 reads CASSYSGTTDTQYF. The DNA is TGTGCCAGCAGTTACTCCGGCACCACAGATACGCAGTATTTT.